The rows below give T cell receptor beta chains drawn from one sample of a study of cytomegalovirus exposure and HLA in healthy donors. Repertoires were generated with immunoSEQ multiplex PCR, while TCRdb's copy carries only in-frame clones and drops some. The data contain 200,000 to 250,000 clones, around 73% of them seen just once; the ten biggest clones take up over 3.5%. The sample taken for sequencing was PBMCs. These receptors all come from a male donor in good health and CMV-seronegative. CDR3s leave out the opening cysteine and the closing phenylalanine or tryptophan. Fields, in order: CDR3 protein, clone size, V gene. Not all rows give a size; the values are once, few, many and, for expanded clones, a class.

CDR3: ASSPGGGYGYT
size: .
V: TRBV7-3

CDR3: ASSTRTSGLQETQY
size: .
V: TRBV11-2

CDR3: ASSVVASSVGTGELF
size: .
V: TRBV9

CDR3: SVRASGSLRSYEQY
size: .
V: TRBV29-1

CDR3: ASSLGEVMRWGNEQF
size: .
V: TRBV5-1

CDR3: ASSPRGVSGRYEQY
size: .
V: TRBV5-4

CDR3: SAEDRDQF
size: .
V: TRBV29-1

CDR3: AIKRQENTEAF
size: few
V: TRBV10-3

CDR3: ASSLGGLADNEQF
size: .
V: TRBV5-4

CDR3: ASSREGGGAGSPLH
size: .
V: TRBV5-1

CDR3: ASSLGDRGTEAF
size: few
V: TRBV5-1

CDR3: ASSFGTGDQPQH
size: .
V: TRBV27

CDR3: ASSERGEQF
size: .
V: TRBV6-1

CDR3: ASSYLLAGGQETQY
size: .
V: TRBV14

CDR3: ASSETGREAF
size: .
V: TRBV5-6

CDR3: ASSSSGGTTNEKLF
size: .
V: TRBV5-1

CDR3: ASSLGLAGRRTDTQY
size: .
V: TRBV7-9

CDR3: ASSEGRDYEQY
size: .
V: TRBV6-1

CDR3: ASSQPGVKDYGYT
size: .
V: TRBV4-1

CDR3: ASSPWTGANTGELF
size: .
V: TRBV5-4

CDR3: ASSLSGRHEQY
size: .
V: TRBV27

CDR3: ASSAIGGEETQY
size: .
V: TRBV9

CDR3: ASSPNTDTQY
size: .
V: TRBV7-6

CDR3: ASRRGTVSGNTIY
size: .
V: TRBV28

CDR3: ASRIAGGPYNEQF
size: medium-sized
V: TRBV7-9

CDR3: ASSLYIGGNGYT
size: .
V: TRBV28

CDR3: ASSVQGYRNTGELF
size: few
V: TRBV6-1

CDR3: ASSERSSRGRGDTQY
size: .
V: TRBV9

CDR3: ASSLGRSGTQY
size: .
V: TRBV5-8

CDR3: ASSDLSGAGELF
size: .
V: TRBV6-1

CDR3: ASSEAQGLNTEAF
size: few
V: TRBV6-1

CDR3: ASSDLRGYT
size: .
V: TRBV28

CDR3: ASSPVALGEKLF
size: .
V: TRBV7-9

CDR3: ASRFTGVDTEAF
size: few
V: TRBV2

CDR3: ASRSNQPQH
size: .
V: TRBV6-1

CDR3: ASSEGQGTQPQH
size: .
V: TRBV10-1

CDR3: ASSLVLAASYNEQF
size: .
V: TRBV5-1

CDR3: ASSLFGTSGRPSDHNEQF
size: few
V: TRBV7-4

CDR3: ASSVELAERHTGELF
size: .
V: TRBV9

CDR3: ASVLEPGLAYEQY
size: .
V: TRBV5-1

CDR3: ASSQRTGPFYGYT
size: few
V: TRBV28

CDR3: ASSNGLGSYEQY
size: .
V: TRBV6-6

CDR3: ASSLVQGAYGYT
size: .
V: TRBV11-2

CDR3: ASSSPGLAGETGELF
size: .
V: TRBV7-9

CDR3: ASRTGRAQETQY
size: .
V: TRBV2

CDR3: SVDAGGNTGELF
size: .
V: TRBV29-1

CDR3: ASSSGVGTEAF
size: .
V: TRBV7-2

CDR3: ASSEQGTDTGELF
size: .
V: TRBV6-4

CDR3: AISNGLAGDRADTQY
size: .
V: TRBV10-3

CDR3: ASSPRRDHRGKTQY
size: .
V: TRBV19

CDR3: ASREAGASSYNEQF
size: .
V: TRBV2

CDR3: ASSYQGLAGVETQY
size: once
V: TRBV27

CDR3: ASSDGTSGRHEQY
size: .
V: TRBV6-6

CDR3: ASSIGNEKLF
size: .
V: TRBV19

CDR3: ASRRTGTGLISEQY
size: .
V: TRBV25-1